What follows are 13 T cell receptor beta chains derived from one specimen sequenced in a study of blood T cell repertoires in COVID-19. The protocol was immunoSEQ multiplex PCR, while the TCRdb copy is restricted to in-frame clones and leaves out a portion. The data show fewer than 150,000 clones, approximately 85% seen once. Source material: peripheral blood. These receptors came from a woman aged 60-75 years with COVID-19, enrolled during active disease.

The count of this clone is one. The chain employs TRBV7-8 and TRBJ2-7; D is perhaps TRBD1 (5 bases). The CDR3 consists of 15 residues. V dropped 0 bases and J dropped 2 bases, with 11 bases sitting between them. Looked up from germline, CDR1 is SGHVS and CDR2 is FQNEAQ. DNA for the CDR3: TGTGCCAGCAGCTTAGCTTCAGGGTCGGCCTACGAGCAGTACTTC. The encoded protein is CASSLASGSAYEQYF.

CDR3 amino acids: CASSQDPDQAGDDYGYTF. DNA of the CDR3: TGCGCCAGCAGCCAAGATCCGGATCAGGCGGGGGACGACTATGGCTACACCTTC. V and J are TRBV4-1 and TRBJ1-2; the D gene is possibly TRBD1 (5 bases). In germline, CDR1 is MGHRA, CDR2 YSYEKL. This CDR3 is 18 amino acids long. Trimming took 0 bases from V and 3 from J, leaving 20 bases between them.

The chain uses TRBV27 and TRBJ1-4, with a possible D match to TRBD1 (6 bases). CDR3 size: 15 residues. Trimming shortened V by 0 bases and J by 2 bases, and 7 bases separated the two germline ends. In germline, CDR1 is MNHEY, CDR2 SMNVEV (reference sequence). CDR3 sequence: CASSLSQGTNEKLFF. The CDR3 nucleotides read TGTGCCAGCAGTTTATCCCAGGGGACTAATGAAAAACTGTTTTTT.

CDR3 in DNA: TGCGCCAGCAGCCAAAACCCCCCGGCCCCAGTTGGCGGGGGCTACACCTTC. This codes for CASSQNPPAPVGGGYTF. The chain recombines TRBV4-1 with TRBJ1-2; D unresolved. CDR1 is MGHRA, CDR2 YSYEKL, per germline. Between the trimmed V and J ends, which lost 2 bases and 8 bases, there was a span of 24 bases. The CDR3 is 17 residues long.

In this sample, this clone turned up once. The V gene is TRBV19, the J gene TRBJ1-1; D is possibly TRBD1 (5 bases). Deletions cut 1 base from V and 6 bases from J, with 12 bases between. Germline lookup yields CDR1 LNHDA and CDR2 SQIVND (reference sequence). This CDR3 spans 14 amino acids. CDR3 loop: CASSIGRVSAEAFF. For the CDR3, the DNA is TGTGCCAGTAGTATAGGCAGGGTTTCGGCTGAAGCTTTCTTT.

A remark on this clone: The sample has other DNA sequences that encode this CDR3 too. The V call is TRBV6-5, the J call TRBJ1-6; D may be TRBD1 (5 bases). Germline CDR1 and CDR2: MNHEY and SVGAGI. This CDR3 comprises 13 residues. Trimming removed 5 bases from V and 7 bases from J, with 9 bases in between. The CDR3 region has the DNA TGTGCCAGCAGTCGAACAGGAAATTCACCCCTCCACTTT. Amino acids: CASSRTGNSPLHF.

The V call is TRBV29-1, the J call TRBJ1-6, with 8 bases aligning to TRBD1. The CDR3 is 13 residues long. Germline V gene data show CDR1 as SQVTM and CDR2 as ANQGSEA. V lost 5 bases and J lost 9; bases outside the gene matches: 6. The CDR3 sequence: CSVRQGASSPLHF. As DNA, the CDR3 is TGCAGCGTTCGTCAGGGGGCGAGTTCACCCCTCCACTTT.

This clone was seen just once. The genes are TRBV6-6 and TRBJ1-2; D is unresolved. Trimming pared 2 bases from V and 13 bases from J, leaving 14 bases between. The germline CDR1 and CDR2 sequences are MNHNY and SVGAGI (reference sequence). CDR3 size: 12 residues. The DNA of the CDR3 is TGTGCCAGCAGTTACGCGGGCGGCCGTTGCACCTTC. This sequence encodes CASSYAGGRCTF.

This clone was observed a single time. The rearrangement links TRBV7-8 to TRBJ2-5, with D possibly matching TRBD2 (6 bases). With 5 bases removed from V and 1 base from J, the gap between germline ends came to 14 bases. CDR1 and CDR2 (germline): SGHVS, FQNEAQ. CDR3 length: 15 amino acids. The CDR3 is CASSDGTFIQETQYF. For the CDR3, the DNA is TGTGCCAGCAGCGACGGGACTTTCATCCAAGAGACCCAGTACTTC.

The chain employs TRBV19 and TRBJ2-5; 7 positions agree with TRBD1. Trimming took 3 bases from V and 0 from J; bases not matched to a gene: 1. Germline loops: CDR1 LNHDA, CDR2 SQIVND (reference sequence). This CDR3 has 14 amino acids. The CDR3 is CASSIGQDQETQYF. Written as DNA, the CDR3 is TGTGCCAGTAGTATCGGACAGGACCAAGAGACCCAGTACTTC. The full variable domain, rest sourced from reference TRBV19 and TRBJ2-5, is DGGITQSPKYLFRKEGQNVTLSCEQNLNHDAMYWYRQDPGQGLRLIYYSQIVNDFQKGDIAEGYSVSREKKESFPLTVTSAQKNPTAFYLCASSIGQDQETQYFGPGTRLLVL.

Only one count was recorded for this clone. The genes are TRBV10-3 and TRBJ1-1; no reliable D call. Germline lookup yields CDR1 ENHRY and CDR2 SYGVKD. With 0 bases removed from V and 5 bases from J, the gap between germline ends came to 10 bases. This CDR3 region has 14 residues. CDR3 sequence: CAISESGGKTEAFF. CDR3 in DNA: TGTGCCATCAGTGAGTCTGGAGGGAAAACTGAAGCTTTCTTT.

V and J are TRBV5-4 and TRBJ2-7, with a weak D call TRBD2 (6 bases). The germline V and J ends were trimmed by 0 bases and 6 bases, with 13 bases remaining between them. The CDR3 runs to 14 residues. Germline CDR1 SGHNT, CDR2 YYREEE (reference sequence). The CDR3 sequence is CASSLGYTSREQYF. For the CDR3, the DNA is TGTGCCAGCAGCTTGGGCTACACTAGCCGCGAGCAGTACTTC.

The J gene is TRBJ2-1, the V gene TRBV27; TRBD2 agrees at 7 bases. Trimming took 2 bases from V and 4 from J; bases not matched to a gene: 8. From germline, CDR1 is MNHEY and CDR2 SMNVEV (reference sequence). The CDR3 sequence is 16 residues long. The CDR3 loop reads CASSLARAGPYNEQFF. The CDR3 bases are TGTGCCAGCAGTTTAGCTAGAGCGGGGCCTTACAATGAGCAGTTCTTC.